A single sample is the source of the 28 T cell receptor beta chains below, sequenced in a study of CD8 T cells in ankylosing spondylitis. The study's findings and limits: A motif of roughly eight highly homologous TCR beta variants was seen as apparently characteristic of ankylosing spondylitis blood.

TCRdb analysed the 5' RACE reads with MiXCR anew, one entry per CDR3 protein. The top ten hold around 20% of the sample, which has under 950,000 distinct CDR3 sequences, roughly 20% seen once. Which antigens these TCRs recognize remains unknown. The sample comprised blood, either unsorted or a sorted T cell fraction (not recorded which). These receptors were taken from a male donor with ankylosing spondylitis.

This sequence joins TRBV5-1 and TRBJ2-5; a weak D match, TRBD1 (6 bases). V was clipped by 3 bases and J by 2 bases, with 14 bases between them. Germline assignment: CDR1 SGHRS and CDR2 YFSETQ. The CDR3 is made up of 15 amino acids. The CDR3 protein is CASSWDINGQETQYF. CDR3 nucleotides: TGCGCCAGCAGCTGGGACATTAACGGACAAGAGACCCAGTACTTC.

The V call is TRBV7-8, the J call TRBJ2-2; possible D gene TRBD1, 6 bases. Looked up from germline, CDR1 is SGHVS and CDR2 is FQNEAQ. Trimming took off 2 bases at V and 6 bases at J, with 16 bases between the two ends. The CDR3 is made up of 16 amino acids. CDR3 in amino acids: CASSLRDRTIAGELFF. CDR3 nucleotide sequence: TGTGCCAGCAGCTTACGAGACAGGACGATCGCCGGGGAGCTGTTTTTT.

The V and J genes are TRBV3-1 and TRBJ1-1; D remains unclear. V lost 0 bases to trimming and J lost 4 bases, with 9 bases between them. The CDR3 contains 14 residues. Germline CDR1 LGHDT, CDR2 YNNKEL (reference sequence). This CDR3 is CASSQDPGSTEAFF. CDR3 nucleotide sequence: TGTGCCAGCAGCCAAGATCCCGGTTCCACTGAAGCTTTCTTT. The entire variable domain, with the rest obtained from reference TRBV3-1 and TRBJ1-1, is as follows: DTAVSQTPKYLVTQMGNDKSIKCEQNLGHDTMYWYKQDSKKFLKIMFSYNNKELIINETVPNRFSPKSPDKAHLNLHINSLELGDSAVYFCASSQDPGSTEAFFGQGTRLTVV.

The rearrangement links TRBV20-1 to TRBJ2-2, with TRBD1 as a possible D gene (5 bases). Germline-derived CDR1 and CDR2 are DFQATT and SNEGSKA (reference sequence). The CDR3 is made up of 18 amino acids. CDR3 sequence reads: CSHPSGEWQGVNTGELFF. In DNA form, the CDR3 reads TGCAGCCACCCTTCTGGAGAGTGGCAGGGTGTGAACACCGGGGAGCTGTTTTTT.

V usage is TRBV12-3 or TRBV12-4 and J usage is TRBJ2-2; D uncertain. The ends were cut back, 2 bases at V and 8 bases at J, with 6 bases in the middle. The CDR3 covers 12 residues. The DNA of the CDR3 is TGTGCCAGCAGTTTACCGAATGGGGAGCTGTTTTTT. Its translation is CASSLPNGELFF.

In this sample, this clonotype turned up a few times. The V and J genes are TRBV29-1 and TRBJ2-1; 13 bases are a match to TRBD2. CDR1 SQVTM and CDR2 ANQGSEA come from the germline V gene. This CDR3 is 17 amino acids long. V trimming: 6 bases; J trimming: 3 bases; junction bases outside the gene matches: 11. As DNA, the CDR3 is TGCAGCGTGCAAGGACTAGCGGGAGACGAGGGCTACAATGAGCAGTTCTTC. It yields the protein CSVQGLAGDEGYNEQFF.

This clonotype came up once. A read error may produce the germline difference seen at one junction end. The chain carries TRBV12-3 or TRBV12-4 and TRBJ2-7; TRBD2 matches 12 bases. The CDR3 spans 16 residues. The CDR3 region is CGSRGLAGGPTYEQYF. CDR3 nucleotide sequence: TGTGGCAGCAGGGGGCTAGCGGGAGGGCCAACCTACGAGCAGTACTTC.

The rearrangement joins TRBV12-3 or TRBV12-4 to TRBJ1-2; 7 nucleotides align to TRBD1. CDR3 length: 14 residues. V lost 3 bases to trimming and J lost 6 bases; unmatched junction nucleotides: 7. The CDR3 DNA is TGTGCCAGCAGTTTTTCAGGGGGACGTGATGGCTACACCTTC. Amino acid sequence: CASSFSGGRDGYTF.

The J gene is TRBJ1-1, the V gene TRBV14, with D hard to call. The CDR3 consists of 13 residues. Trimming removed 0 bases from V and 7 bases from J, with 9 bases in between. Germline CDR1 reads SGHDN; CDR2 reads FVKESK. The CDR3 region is CASSQDTRREAFF. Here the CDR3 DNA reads TGTGCCAGCAGCCAAGATACCCGACGTGAAGCTTTCTTT.

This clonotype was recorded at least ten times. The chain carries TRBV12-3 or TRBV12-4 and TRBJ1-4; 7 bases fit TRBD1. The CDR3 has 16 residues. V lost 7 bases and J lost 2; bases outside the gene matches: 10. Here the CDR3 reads CASTLGRGPTNEKLFF. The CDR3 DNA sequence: TGTGCCAGCACTCTCGGAAGGGGGCCCACTAATGAAAAACTGTTTTTT.

The CDR3 is CATSITAGGATDTQYF. CDR3 nucleotides: TGTGCCACCAGCATAACGGCGGGGGGTGCCACAGATACGCAGTATTTT. V is TRBV15 and J is TRBJ2-3, with 8 bases fitting TRBD2. The V and J ends lost 4 bases and 2 bases, in that order; junction bases with no gene match: 8. This CDR3 has 16 amino acids. CDR1 LNHNV and CDR2 YYDKDF come from the germline V gene (reference sequence).

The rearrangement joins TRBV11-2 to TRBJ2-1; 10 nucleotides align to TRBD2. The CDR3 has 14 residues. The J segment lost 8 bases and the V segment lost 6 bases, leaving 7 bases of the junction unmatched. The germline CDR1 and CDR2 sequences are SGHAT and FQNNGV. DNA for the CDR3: TGTGCCAGCAGGCCTAGCGGGAGCTGGGATGAGCAGTTCTTC. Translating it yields CASRPSGSWDEQFF.

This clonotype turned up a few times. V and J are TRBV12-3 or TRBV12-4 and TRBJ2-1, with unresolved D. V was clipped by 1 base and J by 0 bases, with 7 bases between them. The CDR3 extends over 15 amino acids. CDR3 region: CASSLDASSYNEQFF. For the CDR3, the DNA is TGTGCCAGCAGTTTAGACGCGAGCTCCTACAATGAGCAGTTCTTC.

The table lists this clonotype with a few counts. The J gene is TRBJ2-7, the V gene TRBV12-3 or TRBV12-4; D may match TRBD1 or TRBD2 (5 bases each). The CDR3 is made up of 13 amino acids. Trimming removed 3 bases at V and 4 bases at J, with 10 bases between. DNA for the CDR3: TGTGCCAGCAGTTTGGGTTGGGGGTACGAGCAGTACTTC. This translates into CASSLGWGYEQYF.

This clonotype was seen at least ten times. The CDR3 coding sequence is TGTGCCAGCAGCCCCGACAGGAAAGGCCAAGAGACCCAGTACTTC. This codes for CASSPDRKGQETQYF. V usage is TRBV28 and J usage is TRBJ2-5; possibly TRBD1 for D (6 bases). This CDR3 region has 15 residues. Deletions cut 6 bases from V and 1 base from J, with 15 bases between. The germline CDR1 and CDR2 sequences are MDHEN and SYDVKM.

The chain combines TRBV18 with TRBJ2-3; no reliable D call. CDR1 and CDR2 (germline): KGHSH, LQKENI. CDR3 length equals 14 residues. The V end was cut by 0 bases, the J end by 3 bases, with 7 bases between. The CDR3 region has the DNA TGTGCCAGCTCACCACCAGCAGCAACAGATACGCAGTATTTT. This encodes CASSPPAATDTQYF.

The CDR3 DNA reads as TGTGCCAGCAGCTTAGCGATAGGTCAGGGCCTCACGAACACTGAAGCTTTCTTT. Translated, it gives CASSLAIGQGLTNTEAFF. The chain uses TRBV7-8 and TRBJ1-1, with D perhaps TRBD1 (5 bases). Trimming left V 0 bases short and J 1 base short, with 18 bases between. The CDR3 runs to 18 residues. Germline V lookup: CDR1 SGHVS, CDR2 FQNEAQ.

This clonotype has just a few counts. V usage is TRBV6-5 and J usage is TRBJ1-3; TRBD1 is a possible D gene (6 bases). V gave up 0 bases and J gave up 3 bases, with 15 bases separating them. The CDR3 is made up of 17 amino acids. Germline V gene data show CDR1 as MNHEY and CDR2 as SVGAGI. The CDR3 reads CASSYSISTGFGNTIYF. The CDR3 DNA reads TGTGCCAGCAGTTACTCGATATCGACAGGTTTTGGAAACACCATATATTTT.

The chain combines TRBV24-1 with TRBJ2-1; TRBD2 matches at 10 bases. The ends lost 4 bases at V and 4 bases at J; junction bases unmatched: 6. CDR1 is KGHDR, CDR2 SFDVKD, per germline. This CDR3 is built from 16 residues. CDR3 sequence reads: CATSESSGSRYNEQFF. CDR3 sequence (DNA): TGTGCCACCAGTGAGTCTAGCGGGAGTAGATACAATGAGCAGTTCTTC.

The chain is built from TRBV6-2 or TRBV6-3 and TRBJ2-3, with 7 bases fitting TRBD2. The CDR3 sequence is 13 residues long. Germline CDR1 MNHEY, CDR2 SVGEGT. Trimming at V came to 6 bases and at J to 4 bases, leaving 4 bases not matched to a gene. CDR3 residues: CASRISGPDTQYF. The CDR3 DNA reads TGTGCCAGCAGGATTAGCGGGCCAGATACGCAGTATTTT.

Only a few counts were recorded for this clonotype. CDR3 DNA sequence: TGCGCCAGCAGCCCCGGAGACGGGGTGGGGACAGATACGCAGTATTTT. Encoded protein: CASSPGDGVGTDTQYF. This chain joins TRBV5-1 and TRBJ2-3; weak D call: TRBD2 (5 bases). Looked up from germline, CDR1 is SGHRS and CDR2 is YFSETQ. V was trimmed by 4 bases and J by 3 bases, leaving 18 bases between them. CDR3 size: 16 residues.

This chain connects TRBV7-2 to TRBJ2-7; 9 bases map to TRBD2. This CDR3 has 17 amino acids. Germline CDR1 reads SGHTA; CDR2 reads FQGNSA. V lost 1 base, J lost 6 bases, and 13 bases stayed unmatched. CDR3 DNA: TGTGCCAGCAGCTTAGTAAGGCCGGGACTAGCAAAAGGCGAGCAGTACTTC. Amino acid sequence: CASSLVRPGLAKGEQYF. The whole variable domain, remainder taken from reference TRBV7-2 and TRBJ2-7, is GAGVSQSPSNKVTEKGKDVELRCDPISGHTALYWYRQSLGQGLEFLIYFQGNSAPDKSGLPSDRFSAERTGGSVSTLTIQRTQQEDSAVYLCASSLVRPGLAKGEQYFGPGTRLTVT.

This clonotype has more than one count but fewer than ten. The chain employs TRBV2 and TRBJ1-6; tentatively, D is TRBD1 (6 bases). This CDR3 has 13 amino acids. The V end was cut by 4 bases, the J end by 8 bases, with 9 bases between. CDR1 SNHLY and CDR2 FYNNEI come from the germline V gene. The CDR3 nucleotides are TGTGCCAGCAGTGGGAACAGGGATTCACCCCTCCACTTT. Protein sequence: CASSGNRDSPLHF. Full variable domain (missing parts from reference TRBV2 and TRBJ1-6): EPEVTQTPSHQVTQMGQEVILRCVPISNHLYFYWYRQILGQKVEFLVSFYNNEISEKSEIFDDQFSVERPDGSNFTLKIRSTKLEDSAMYFCASSGNRDSPLHFGNGTRLTVT.

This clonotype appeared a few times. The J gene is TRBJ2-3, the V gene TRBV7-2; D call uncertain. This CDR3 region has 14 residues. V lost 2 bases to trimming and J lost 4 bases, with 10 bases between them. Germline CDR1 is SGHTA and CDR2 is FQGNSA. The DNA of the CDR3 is TGTGCCAGCAGCTTACGTCAAAGGGCAGATACGCAGTATTTT. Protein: CASSLRQRADTQYF.

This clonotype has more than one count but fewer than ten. CDR3 coding DNA: TGTGCCAGCCGCGGTCCGGGACTAGCGGGAAGTTACGAGCAGTACTTC. It codes for CASRGPGLAGSYEQYF. This chain connects TRBV2 to TRBJ2-7; 13 nucleotides line up with TRBD2. The germline V gene has CDR1 SNHLY and CDR2 FYNNEI. The CDR3 length is 16 residues. The V and J ends lost 8 bases and 4 bases, in that order; junction bases with no gene match: 11.

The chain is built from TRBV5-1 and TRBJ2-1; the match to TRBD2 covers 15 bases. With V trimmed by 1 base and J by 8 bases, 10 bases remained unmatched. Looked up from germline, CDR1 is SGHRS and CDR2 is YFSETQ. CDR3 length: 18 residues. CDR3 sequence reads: CASSLPYGLAGGVDEQFF. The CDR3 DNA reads TGCGCCAGCAGCTTGCCCTACGGACTAGCGGGGGGGGTGGATGAGCAGTTCTTC.

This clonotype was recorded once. This CDR3 reads CASSKGIAGGNEQFF. The CDR3 nucleotides read TGTGCCAGCAGCAAGGGGATAGCGGGAGGCAATGAGCAGTTCTTC. The V call is TRBV21-1, the J call TRBJ2-1; TRBD2, the D gene given by the table, was not confirmed from the DNA. TRBV21-1 constitutes a pseudogene. This CDR3 comprises 15 residues.

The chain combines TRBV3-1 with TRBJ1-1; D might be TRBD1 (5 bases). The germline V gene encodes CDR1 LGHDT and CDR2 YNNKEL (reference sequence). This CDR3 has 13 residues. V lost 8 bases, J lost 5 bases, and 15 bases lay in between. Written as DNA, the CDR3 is TGTGCCAGCCGGAATCAGGGTAGGACTGAAGCTTTCTTT. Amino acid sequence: CASRNQGRTEAFF.